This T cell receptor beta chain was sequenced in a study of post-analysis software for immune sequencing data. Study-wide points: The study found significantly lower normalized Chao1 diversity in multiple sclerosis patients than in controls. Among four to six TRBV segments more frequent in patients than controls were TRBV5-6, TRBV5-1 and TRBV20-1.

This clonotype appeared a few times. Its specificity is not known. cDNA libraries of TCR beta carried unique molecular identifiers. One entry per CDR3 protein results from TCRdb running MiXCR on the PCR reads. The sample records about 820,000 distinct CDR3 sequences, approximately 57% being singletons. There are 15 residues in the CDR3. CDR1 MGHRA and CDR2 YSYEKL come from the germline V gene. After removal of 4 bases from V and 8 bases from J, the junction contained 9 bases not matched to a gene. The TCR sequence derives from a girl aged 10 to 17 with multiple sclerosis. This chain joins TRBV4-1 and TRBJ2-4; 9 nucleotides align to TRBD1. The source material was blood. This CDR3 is CASSPLGTGRDIQYF. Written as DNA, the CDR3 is TGCGCCAGCAGCCCCCTAGGGACAGGGAGGGACATTCAGTACTTC.